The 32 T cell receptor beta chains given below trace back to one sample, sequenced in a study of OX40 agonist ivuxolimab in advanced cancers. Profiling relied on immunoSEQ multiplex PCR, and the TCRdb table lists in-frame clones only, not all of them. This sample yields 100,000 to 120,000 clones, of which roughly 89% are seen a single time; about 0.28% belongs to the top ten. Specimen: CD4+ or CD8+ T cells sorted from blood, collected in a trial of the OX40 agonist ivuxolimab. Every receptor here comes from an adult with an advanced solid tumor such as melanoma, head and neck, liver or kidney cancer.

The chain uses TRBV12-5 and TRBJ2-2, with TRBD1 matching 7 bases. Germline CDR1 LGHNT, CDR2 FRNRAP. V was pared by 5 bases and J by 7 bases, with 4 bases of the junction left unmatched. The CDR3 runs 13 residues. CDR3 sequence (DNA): TGTGCTAGTGGTCAGGGGGTTTACGGGGAGCTGTTTTTT. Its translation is CASGQGVYGELFF. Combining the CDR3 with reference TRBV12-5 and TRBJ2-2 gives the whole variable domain DARVTQTPRHKVTEMGQEVTMRCQPILGHNTVFWYRQTMMQGLELLAYFRNRAPLDDSGMPKDRFSAEMPDATLATLKIQPSEPRDSAVYFCASGQGVYGELFFGEGSRLTVL.

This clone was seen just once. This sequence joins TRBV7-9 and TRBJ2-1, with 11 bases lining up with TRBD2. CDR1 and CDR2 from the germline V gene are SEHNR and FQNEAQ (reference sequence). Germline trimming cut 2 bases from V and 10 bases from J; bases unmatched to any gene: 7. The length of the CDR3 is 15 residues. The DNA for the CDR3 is TGTGCCAGCAGCTTAATAGCGGGGGGGCTGGAAGAGCAGTTCTTC. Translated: CASSLIAGGLEEQFF.

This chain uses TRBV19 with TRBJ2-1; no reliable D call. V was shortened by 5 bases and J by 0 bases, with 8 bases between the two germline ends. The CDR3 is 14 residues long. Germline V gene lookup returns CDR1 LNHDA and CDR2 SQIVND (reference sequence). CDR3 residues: CASSPGVSYNEQFF. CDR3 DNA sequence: TGTGCCAGTAGTCCGGGCGTCTCCTACAATGAGCAGTTCTTC.

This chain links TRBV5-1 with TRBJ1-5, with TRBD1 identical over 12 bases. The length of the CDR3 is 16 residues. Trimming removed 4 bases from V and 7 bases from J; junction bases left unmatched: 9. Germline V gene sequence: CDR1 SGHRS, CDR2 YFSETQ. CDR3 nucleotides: TGCGCCAGCAGCCTAGGGACAGGGGGCTTGGGACAGCCCCAGCATTTT. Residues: CASSLGTGGLGQPQHF.

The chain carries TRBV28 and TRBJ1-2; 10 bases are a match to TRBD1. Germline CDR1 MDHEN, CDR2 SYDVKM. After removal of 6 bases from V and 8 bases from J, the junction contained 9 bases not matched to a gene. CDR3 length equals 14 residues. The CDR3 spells CASRQGQGTGGYTF. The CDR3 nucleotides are TGTGCCAGCAGGCAGGGACAGGGGACCGGGGGCTACACCTTC.

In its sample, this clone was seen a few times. For the CDR3, the DNA is TGTGCCAGCAGTGAAGAGACAGGGCCGAACTATGGCTACACCTTC. It yields the protein CASSEETGPNYGYTF. The V gene is TRBV6-4, the J gene TRBJ1-2, with TRBD1 matching over 7 bases. The germline CDR1 and CDR2 sequences are MRHNA and SNTAGT. The CDR3 runs to 15 residues. V lost 3 bases to trimming and J lost 2 bases; unmatched junction nucleotides: 6.

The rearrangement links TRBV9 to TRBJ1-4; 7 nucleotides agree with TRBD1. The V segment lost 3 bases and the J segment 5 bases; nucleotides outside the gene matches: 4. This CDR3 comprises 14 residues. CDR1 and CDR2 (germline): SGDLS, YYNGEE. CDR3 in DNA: TGTGCCAGCAGCGACGGGACAGCGAATGAAAAACTGTTTTTT. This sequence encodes CASSDGTANEKLFF.

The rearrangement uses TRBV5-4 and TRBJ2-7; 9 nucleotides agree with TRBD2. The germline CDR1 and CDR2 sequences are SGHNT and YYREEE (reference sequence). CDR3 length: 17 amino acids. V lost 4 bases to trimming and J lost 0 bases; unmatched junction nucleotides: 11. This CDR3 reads CASSPQPTSGHSYEQYF. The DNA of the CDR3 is TGTGCCAGCAGCCCACAACCCACTAGCGGGCACTCCTACGAGCAGTACTTC.

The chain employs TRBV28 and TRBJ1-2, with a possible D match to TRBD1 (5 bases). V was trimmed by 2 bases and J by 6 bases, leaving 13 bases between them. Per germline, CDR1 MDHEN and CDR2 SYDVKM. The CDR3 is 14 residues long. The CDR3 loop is CASSLGGVEDGYTF. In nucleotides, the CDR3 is TGTGCCAGCAGTTTAGGAGGGGTGGAGGATGGCTACACCTTC.

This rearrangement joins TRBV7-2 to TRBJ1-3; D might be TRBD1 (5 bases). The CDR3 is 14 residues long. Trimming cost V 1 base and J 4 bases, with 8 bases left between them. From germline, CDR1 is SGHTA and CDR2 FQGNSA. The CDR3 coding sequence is TGTGCCAGCAGCTTAGTGGCAGGGGGAAACACCATATATTTT. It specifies CASSLVAGGNTIYF.

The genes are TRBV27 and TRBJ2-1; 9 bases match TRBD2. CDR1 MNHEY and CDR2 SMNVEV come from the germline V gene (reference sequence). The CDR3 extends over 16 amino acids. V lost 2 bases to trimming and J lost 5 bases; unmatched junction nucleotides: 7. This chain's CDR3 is CASSLNWLAGDNEQFF. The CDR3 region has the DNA TGTGCCAGCAGTTTAAATTGGTTAGCGGGAGACAATGAGCAGTTCTTC.

CDR3 DNA: TGTGCCTCCGATCCGATGGGGGGCCTAGGACCCTACGAGCAGTACTTC. As protein: CASDPMGGLGPYEQYF. This chain connects TRBV30 to TRBJ2-7; the D call may be TRBD1 or TRBD2 (6 bases each). The CDR3 is 16 residues long. CDR1 and CDR2 (germline): GTSNPN, SVGIG (reference sequence). Trimming stripped 7 bases from V and 2 bases from J, with 24 bases between.

The CDR3, as DNA: TGTGCCAGCAGCAAAAGGACCACCGGGACAGGGGGCTACGAGCAGTACTTC. It is translated as CASSKRTTGTGGYEQYF. This chain links TRBV21-1 with TRBJ2-7; the listed D gene, TRBD1, was not tested against the DNA. TRBV21-1 is a recognized pseudogene. This CDR3 has 17 amino acids.

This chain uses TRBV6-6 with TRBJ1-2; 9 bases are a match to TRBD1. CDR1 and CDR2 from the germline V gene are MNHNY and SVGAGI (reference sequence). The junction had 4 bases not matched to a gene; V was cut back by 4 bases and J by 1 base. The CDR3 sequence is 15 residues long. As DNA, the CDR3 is TGTGCCAGCAGTTCTGGACAGGGGCATAACTATGGCTACACCTTC. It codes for CASSSGQGHNYGYTF.

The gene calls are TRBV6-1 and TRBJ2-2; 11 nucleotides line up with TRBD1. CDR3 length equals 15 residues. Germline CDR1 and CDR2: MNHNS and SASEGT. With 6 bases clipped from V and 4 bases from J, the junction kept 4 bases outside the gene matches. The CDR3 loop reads CASRTGQGVTGELFF. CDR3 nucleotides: TGTGCCAGCAGGACGGGACAGGGGGTCACCGGGGAGCTGTTTTTT.

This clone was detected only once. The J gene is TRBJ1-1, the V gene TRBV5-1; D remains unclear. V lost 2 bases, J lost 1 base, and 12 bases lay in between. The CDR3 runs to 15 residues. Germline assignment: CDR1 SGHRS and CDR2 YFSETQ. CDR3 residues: CASSLLRTANTEAFF. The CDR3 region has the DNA TGCGCCAGCAGCTTACTTCGGACGGCGAACACTGAAGCTTTCTTT.

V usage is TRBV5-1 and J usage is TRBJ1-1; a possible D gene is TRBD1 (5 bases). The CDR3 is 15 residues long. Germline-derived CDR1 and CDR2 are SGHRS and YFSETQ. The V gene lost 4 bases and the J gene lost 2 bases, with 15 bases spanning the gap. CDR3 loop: CASSTSGTVNTEAFF. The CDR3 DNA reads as TGCGCCAGCAGCACTTCCGGGACGGTTAACACTGAAGCTTTCTTT.

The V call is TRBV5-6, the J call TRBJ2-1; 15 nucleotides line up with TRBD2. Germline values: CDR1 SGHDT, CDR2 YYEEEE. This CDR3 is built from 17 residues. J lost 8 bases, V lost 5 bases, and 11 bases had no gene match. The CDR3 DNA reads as TGTGCCAGCAGTTATAGGACTAGCGGGGGGGCAGCAGATGAGCAGTTCTTC. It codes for CASSYRTSGGAADEQFF.

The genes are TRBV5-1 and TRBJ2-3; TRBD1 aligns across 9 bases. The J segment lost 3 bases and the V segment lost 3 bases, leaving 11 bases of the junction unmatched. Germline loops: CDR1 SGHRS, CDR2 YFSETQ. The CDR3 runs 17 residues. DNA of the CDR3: TGCGCCAGCAGCTCAGGGACAGGGTCGTGGTCGACAGATACGCAGTATTTT. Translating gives CASSSGTGSWSTDTQYF.

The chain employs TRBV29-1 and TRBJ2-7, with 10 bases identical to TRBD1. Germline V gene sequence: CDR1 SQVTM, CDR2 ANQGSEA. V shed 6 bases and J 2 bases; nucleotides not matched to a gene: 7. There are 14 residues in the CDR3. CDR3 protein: CSVDGTGDAYEQYF. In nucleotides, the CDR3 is TGCAGCGTCGATGGGACAGGGGACGCCTACGAGCAGTACTTC.

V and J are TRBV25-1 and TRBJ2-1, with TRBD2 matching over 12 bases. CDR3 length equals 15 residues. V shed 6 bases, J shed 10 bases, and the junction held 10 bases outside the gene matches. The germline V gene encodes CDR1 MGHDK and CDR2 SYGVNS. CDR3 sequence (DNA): TGTGCCAGCAGACGTTCTAGCGGGGGGGCCGGGGAGCAGTTCTTC. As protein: CASRRSSGGAGEQFF. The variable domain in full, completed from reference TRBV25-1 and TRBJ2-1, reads EADIYQTPRYLVIGTGKKITLECSQTMGHDKMYWYQQDPGMELHLIHYSYGVNSTEKGDLSSESTVSRIRTEHFPLTLESARPSHTSQYLCASRRSSGGAGEQFFGPGTRLTVL.

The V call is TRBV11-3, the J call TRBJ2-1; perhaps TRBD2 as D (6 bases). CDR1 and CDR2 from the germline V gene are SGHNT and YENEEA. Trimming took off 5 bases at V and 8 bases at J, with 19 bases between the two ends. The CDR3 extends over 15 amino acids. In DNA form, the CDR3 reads TGTGCCAGCAGCCACGGGGATGGCGGGAACCATGAGCAGTTCTTC. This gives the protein CASSHGDGGNHEQFF. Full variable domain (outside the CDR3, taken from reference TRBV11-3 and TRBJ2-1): EAGVVQSPRYKIIEKKQPVAFWCNPISGHNTLYWYLQNLGQGPELLIRYENEEAVDDSQLPKDRFSAERLKGVDSTLKIQPAELGDSAVYLCASSHGDGGNHEQFFGPGTRLTVL.

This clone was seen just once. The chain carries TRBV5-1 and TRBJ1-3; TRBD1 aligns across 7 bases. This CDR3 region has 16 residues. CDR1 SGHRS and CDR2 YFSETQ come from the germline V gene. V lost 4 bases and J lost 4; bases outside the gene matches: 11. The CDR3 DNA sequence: TGCGCCAGCAGCCCATATACAGGGGCGGAGGGAAACACCATATATTTT. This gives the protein CASSPYTGAEGNTIYF. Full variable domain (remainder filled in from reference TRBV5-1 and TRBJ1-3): KAGVTQTPRYLIKTRGQQVTLSCSPISGHRSVSWYQQTPGQGLQFLFEYFSETQRNKGNFPGRFSGRQFSNSRSEMNVSTLELGDSALYLCASSPYTGAEGNTIYFGEGSWLTVV.

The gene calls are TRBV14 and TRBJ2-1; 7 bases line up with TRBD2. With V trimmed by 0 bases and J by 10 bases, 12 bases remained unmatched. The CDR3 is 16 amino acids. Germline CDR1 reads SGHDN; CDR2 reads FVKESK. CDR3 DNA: TGTGCCAGCAGCCAAGAGGGGACTACCTTCAGTGGGGAGCAGTTCTTC. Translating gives CASSQEGTTFSGEQFF.

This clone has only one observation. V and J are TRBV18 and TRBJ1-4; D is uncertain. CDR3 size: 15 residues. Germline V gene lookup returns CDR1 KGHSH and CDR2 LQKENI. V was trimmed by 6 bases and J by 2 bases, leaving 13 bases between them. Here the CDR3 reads CASSRLYRTNEKLFF. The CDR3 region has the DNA TGTGCCAGCTCTAGACTCTATCGCACTAATGAAAAACTGTTTTTT.

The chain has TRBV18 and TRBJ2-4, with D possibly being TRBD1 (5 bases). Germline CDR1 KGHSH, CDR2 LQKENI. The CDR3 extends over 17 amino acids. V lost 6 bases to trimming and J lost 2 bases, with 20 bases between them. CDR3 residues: CASSRSPGATTKNIQYF. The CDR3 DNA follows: TGTGCCAGCTCGCGATCTCCTGGGGCAACAACCAAAAACATTCAGTACTTC.

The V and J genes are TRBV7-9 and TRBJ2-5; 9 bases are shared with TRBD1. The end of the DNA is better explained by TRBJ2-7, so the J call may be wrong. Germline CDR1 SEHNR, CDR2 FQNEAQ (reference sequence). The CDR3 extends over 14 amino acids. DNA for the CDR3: TGTGCCAGCAGCTCCGACAGGGGGGCCTACGAGCAGTACTTC. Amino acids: CASSSDRGAYEQYF.

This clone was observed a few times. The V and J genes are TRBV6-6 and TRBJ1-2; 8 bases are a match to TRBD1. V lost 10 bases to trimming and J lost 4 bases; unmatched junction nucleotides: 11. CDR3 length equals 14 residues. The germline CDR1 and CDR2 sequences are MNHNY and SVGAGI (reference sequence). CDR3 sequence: CATLDREGTYGYTF. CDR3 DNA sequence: TGTGCCACCCTGGACAGGGAAGGGACCTATGGCTACACCTTC.

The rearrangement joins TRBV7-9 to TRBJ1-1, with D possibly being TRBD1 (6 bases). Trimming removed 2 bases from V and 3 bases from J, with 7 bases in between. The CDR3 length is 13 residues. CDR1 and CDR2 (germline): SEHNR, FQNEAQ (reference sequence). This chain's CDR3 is CASSLQGYTEAFF. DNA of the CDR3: TGTGCCAGCAGCTTACAGGGGTACACTGAAGCTTTCTTT.

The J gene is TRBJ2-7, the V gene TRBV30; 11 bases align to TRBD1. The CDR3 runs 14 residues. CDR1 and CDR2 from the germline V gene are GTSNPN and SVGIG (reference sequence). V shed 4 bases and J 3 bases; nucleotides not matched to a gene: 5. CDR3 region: CAWTSGTGGYEQYF. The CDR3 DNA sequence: TGTGCCTGGACTTCCGGGACAGGGGGCTACGAGCAGTACTTC.

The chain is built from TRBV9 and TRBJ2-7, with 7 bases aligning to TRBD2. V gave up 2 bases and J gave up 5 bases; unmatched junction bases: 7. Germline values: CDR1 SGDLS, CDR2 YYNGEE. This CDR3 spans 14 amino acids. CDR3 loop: CASSVQAGSNEQYF. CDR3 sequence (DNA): TGTGCCAGCAGCGTTCAAGCGGGATCAAACGAGCAGTACTTC.

Written as DNA, the CDR3 is TGTGCCAGCAGCTCTTTTAGGGACAGGGGACCACTAGCCAAAAACATTCAGTACTTC. It encodes CASSSFRDRGPLAKNIQYF. This rearrangement joins TRBV5-4 to TRBJ2-4; 10 nucleotides match TRBD1. The CDR3 runs 19 residues. Germline assignment: CDR1 SGHNT and CDR2 YYREEE (reference sequence). J was trimmed by 0 bases and V by 3 bases; bases with no gene match: 12.